Listed here are 5 T cell receptor beta chains from one sample, sequenced in a study of chemoradiotherapy in HPV16-positive cancers. Libraries were prepared by immunoSEQ multiplex PCR; TCRdb keeps only in-frame clonotypes and omits some of them. The sample holds roughly 13,000 clones; approximately 89% are singletons and the top ten take over 3.5%. The sequencing here drew on tumor tissue, taken from a patient who underwent chemoradiotherapy. These receptors were taken from a human donor with HPV-associated anogenital cancer.

The J gene is TRBJ2-1, the V gene TRBV29-1; 7 bases match TRBD2. The ends lost 7 bases at V and 7 bases at J; junction bases unmatched: 19. This CDR3 contains 16 residues. The V gene's germline CDR1 is SQVTM and CDR2 ANQGSEA. CDR3 in DNA: TGCAGCGCTGGGCCCCCCGGGGGGAAGGAACAGAATGAGCAGTTCTTC. Protein product: CSAGPPGGKEQNEQFF.

J is TRBJ2-2 and V is TRBV9; D uncertain. The CDR3 has 12 residues. Germline loops: CDR1 SGDLS, CDR2 YYNGEE. Trimming took off 1 base at V and 7 bases at J, with 5 bases between the two ends. CDR3 in amino acids: CASSVWNGELFF. Written as DNA, the CDR3 is TGTGCCAGCAGCGTATGGAACGGGGAGCTGTTTTTT.

The chain uses TRBV30 and TRBJ1-2; D unresolved. The CDR3 totals 13 residues. The V gene lost 1 base and the J gene lost 6 bases, with 12 bases spanning the gap. CDR1 and CDR2 (germline): GTSNPN, SVGIG (reference sequence). The DNA of the CDR3 is TGTGCCTGGAGTGCCGAGGCTTTCGATGGCTACACCTTC. Its protein is CAWSAEAFDGYTF.

The chain links TRBV4-2 to TRBJ2-1; weak D call: TRBD1 (5 bases). The germline V gene has CDR1 LGHNA and CDR2 YNFKEQ. V was cut by 3 bases and J by 6 bases, with 9 bases left in between. The CDR3 loop spans 13 amino acids. CDR3 nucleotides: TGTGCCAGCAGCCATTCCAGGGTCAATGAGCAGTTCTTC. Its protein is CASSHSRVNEQFF.

CDR3 DNA: TGTGCCAGCAGCTTAGCGGGGAGCGGTCCCTACGAGCAGTACTTC. It is translated as CASSLAGSGPYEQYF. The chain employs TRBV7-9 and TRBJ2-7, with a weak D call TRBD2 (5 bases). Germline V gene lookup returns CDR1 SEHNR and CDR2 FQNEAQ (reference sequence). The CDR3 spans 15 residues. Trimming took off 0 bases at V and 2 bases at J, with 11 bases between the two ends.